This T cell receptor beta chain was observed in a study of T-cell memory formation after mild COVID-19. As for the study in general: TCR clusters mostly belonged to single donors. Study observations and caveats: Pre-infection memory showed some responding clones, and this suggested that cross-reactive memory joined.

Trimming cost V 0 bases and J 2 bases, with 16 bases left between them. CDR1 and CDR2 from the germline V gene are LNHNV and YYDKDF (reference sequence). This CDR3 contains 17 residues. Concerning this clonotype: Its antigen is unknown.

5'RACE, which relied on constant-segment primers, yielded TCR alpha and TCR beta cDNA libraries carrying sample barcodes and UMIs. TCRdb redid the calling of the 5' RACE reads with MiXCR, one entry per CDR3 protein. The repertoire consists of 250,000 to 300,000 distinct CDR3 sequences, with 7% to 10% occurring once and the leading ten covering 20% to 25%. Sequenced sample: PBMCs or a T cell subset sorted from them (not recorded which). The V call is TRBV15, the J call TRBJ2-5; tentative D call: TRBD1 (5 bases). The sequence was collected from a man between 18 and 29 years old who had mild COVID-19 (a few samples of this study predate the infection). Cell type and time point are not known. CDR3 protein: CATSRDVQALGQETQYF. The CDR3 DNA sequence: TGTGCCACCAGCAGAGATGTACAGGCTCTGGGGCAAGAGACCCAGTACTTC.